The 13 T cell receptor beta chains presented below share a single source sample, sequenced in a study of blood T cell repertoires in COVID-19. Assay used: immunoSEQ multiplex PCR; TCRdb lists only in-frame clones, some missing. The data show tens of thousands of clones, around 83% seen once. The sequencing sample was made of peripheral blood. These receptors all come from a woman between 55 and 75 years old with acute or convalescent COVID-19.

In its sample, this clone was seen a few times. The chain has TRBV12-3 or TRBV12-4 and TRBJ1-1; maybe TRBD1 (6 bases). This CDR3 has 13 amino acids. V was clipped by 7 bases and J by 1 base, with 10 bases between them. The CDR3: CASIAQGNTEAFF. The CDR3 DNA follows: TGTGCCAGCATCGCACAGGGGAACACTGAAGCTTTCTTT.

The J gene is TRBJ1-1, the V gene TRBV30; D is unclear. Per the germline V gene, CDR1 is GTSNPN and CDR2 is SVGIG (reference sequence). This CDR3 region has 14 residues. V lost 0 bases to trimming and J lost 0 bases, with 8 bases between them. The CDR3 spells CAWSVGIMNTEAFF. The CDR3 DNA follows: TGTGCCTGGAGTGTCGGGATCATGAACACTGAAGCTTTCTTT.

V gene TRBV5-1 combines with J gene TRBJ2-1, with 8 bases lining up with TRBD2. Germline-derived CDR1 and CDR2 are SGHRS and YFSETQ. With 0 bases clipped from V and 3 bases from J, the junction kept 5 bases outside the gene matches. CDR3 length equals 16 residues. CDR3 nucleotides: TGCGCCAGCAGCTTGGAGATCCGGGAGGGCTACAATGAGCAGTTCTTC. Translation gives CASSLEIREGYNEQFF.

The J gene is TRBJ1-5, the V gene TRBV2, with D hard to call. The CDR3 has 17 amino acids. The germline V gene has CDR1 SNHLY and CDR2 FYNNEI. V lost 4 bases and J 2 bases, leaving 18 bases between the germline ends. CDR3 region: CASSGAMIGEGNQPQHF. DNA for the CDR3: TGTGCCAGCAGTGGAGCAATGATCGGGGAGGGCAATCAGCCCCAGCATTTT.

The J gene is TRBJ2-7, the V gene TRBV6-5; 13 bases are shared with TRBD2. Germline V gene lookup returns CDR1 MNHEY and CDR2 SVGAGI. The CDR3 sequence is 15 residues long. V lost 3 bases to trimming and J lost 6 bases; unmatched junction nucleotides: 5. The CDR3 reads CASSYPRLAGGEQYF. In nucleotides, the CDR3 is TGTGCCAGCAGTTATCCCAGACTAGCGGGAGGCGAGCAGTACTTC.

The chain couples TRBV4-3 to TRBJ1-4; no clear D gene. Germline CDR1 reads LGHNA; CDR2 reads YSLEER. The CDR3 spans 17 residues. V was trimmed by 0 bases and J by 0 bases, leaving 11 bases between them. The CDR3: CASSQDGPESTNEKLFF. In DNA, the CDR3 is TGCGCCAGCAGCCAAGATGGTCCAGAATCAACTAATGAAAAACTGTTTTTT.

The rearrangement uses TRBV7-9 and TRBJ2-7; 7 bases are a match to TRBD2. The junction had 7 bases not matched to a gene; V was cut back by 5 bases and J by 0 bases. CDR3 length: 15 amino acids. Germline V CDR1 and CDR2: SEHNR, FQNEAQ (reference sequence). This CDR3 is CASSRLAGASYEQYF. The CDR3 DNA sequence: TGTGCCAGCAGCCGACTCGCGGGAGCCTCCTACGAGCAGTACTTC.

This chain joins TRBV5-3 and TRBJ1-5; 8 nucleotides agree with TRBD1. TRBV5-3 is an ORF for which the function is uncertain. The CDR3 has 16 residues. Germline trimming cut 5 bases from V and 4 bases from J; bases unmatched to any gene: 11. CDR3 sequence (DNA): TGTGCCAGAAGATCAGAGACAGGGGCGGTTAATCAGCCCCAGCATTTT. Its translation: CARRSETGAVNQPQHF.

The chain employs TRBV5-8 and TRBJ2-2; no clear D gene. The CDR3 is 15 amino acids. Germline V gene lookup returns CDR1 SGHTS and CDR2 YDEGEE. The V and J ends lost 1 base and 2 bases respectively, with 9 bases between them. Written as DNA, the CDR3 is TGTGCCAGCAGCTTGTATCTGGCAAACACCGGGGAGCTGTTTTTT. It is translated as CASSLYLANTGELFF.

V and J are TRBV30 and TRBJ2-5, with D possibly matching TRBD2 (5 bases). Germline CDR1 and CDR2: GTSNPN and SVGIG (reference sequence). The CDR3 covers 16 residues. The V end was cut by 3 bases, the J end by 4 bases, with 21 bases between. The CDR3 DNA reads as TGTGCCTGGAGCCGTCGAGGGAGATTGTGGGGAGAGACCCAGTACTTC. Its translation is CAWSRRGRLWGETQYF.

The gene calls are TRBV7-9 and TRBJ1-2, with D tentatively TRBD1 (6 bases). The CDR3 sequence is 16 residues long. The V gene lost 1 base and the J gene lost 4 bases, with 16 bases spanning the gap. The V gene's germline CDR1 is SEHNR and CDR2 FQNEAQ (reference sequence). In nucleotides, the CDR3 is TGTGCCAGCAGCTTAGGAACTAACAGGGCGATCTATGGCTACACCTTC. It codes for CASSLGTNRAIYGYTF.

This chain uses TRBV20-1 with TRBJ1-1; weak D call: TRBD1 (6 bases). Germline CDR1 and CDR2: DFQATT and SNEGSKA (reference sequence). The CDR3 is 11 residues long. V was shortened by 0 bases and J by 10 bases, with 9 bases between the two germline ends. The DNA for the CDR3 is TGCAGTGCTAGAGAAACCAGGGGAGCTTTCTTT. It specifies CSARETRGAFF.

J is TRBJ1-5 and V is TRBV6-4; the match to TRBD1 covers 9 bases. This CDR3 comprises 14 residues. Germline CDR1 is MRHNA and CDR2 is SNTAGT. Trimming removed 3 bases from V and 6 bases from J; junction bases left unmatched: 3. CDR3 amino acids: CASSETGGTQPQHF. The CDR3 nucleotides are TGTGCCAGCAGTGAAACAGGGGGCACTCAGCCCCAGCATTTT.